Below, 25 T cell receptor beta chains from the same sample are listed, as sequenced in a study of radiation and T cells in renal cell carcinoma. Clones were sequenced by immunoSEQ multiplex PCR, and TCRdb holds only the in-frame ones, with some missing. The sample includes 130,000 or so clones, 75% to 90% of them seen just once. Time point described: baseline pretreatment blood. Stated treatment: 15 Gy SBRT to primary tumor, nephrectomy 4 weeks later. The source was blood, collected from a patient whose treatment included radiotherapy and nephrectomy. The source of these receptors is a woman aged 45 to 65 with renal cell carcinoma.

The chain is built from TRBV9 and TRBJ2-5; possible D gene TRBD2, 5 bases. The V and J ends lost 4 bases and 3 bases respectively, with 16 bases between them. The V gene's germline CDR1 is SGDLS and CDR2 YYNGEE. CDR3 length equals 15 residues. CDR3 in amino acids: CASSSGGERKETQYF. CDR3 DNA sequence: TGTGCCAGCAGCTCGGGTGGGGAGAGAAAAGAGACCCAGTACTTC.

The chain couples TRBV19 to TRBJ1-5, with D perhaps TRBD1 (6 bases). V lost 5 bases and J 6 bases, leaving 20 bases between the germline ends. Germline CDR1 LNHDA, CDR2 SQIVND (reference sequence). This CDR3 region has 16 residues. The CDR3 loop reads CASSSTLGGRTQPQHF. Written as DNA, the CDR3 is TGTGCCAGTAGTTCTACCTTGGGGGGCCGGACTCAGCCCCAGCATTTT.

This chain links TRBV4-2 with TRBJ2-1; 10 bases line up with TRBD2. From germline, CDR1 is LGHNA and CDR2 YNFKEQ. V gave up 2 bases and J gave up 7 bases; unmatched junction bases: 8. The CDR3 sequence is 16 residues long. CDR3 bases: TGTGCCAGCAGCCAATCACTAGCGGGAAATAGTAATGAGCAGTTCTTC. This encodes CASSQSLAGNSNEQFF.

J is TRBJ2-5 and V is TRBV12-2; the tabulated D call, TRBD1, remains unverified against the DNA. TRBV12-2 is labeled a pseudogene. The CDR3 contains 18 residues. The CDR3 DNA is TGTGCAAGTCGCTTCGACGACAGGGCCGAGGGTTCCCAAGAGACCCAGTACTTC. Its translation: CASRFDDRAEGSQETQYF.

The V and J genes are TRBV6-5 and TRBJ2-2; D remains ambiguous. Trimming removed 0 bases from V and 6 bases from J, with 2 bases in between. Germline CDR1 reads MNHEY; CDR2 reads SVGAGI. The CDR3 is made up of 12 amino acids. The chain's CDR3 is CASSYSAGELFF. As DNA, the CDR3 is TGTGCCAGCAGTTACTCAGCCGGGGAGCTGTTTTTT.

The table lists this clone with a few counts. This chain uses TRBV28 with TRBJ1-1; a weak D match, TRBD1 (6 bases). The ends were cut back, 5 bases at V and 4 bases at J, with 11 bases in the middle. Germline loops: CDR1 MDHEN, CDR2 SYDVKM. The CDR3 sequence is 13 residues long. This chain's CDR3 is CASSVGGSTEAFF. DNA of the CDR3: TGTGCCAGCAGTGTAGGGGGATCCACTGAAGCTTTCTTT. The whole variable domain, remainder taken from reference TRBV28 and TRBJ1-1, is DVKVTQSSRYLVKRTGEKVFLECVQDMDHENMFWYRQDPGLGLRLIYFSYDVKMKEKGDIPEGYSVSREKKERFSLILESASTNQTSMYLCASSVGGSTEAFFGQGTRLTVV.

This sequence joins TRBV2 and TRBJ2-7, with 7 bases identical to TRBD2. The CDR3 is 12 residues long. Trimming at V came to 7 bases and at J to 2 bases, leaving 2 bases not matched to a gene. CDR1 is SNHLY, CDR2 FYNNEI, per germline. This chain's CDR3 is CASTSGPYEQYF. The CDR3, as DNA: TGTGCCAGCACTAGCGGACCCTACGAGCAGTACTTC. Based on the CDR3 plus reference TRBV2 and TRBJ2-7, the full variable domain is EPEVTQTPSHQVTQMGQEVILRCVPISNHLYFYWYRQILGQKVEFLVSFYNNEISEKSEIFDDQFSVERPDGSNFTLKIRSTKLEDSAMYFCASTSGPYEQYFGPGTRLTVT.

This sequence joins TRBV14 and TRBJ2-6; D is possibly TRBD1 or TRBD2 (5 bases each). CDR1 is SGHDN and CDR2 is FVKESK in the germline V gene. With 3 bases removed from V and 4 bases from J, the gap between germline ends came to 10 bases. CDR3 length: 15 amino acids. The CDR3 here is CASSHGAVGANVLTF. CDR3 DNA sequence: TGTGCCAGCAGCCACGGGGCAGTAGGGGCCAACGTCCTGACTTTC.

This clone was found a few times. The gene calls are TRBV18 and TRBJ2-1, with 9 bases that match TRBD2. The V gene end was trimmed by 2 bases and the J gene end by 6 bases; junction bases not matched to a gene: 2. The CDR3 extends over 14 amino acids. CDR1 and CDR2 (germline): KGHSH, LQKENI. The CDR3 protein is CASSPDSGSNEQFF. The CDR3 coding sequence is TGTGCCAGCTCACCAGATAGCGGGAGCAATGAGCAGTTCTTC. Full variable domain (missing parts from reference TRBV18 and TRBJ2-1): NAGVMQNPRHLVRRRGQEARLRCSPMKGHSHVYWYRQLPEEGLKFMVYLQKENIIDESGMPKERFSAEFPKEGPSILRIQQVVRGDSAAYFCASSPDSGSNEQFFGPGTRLTVL.

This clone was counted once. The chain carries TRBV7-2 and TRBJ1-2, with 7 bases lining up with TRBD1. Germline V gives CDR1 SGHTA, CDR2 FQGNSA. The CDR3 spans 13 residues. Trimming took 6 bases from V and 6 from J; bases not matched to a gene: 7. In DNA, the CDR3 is TGTGCCAGCAGGAACAGGGGCAGGGATGGCTACACCTTC. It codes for CASRNRGRDGYTF.

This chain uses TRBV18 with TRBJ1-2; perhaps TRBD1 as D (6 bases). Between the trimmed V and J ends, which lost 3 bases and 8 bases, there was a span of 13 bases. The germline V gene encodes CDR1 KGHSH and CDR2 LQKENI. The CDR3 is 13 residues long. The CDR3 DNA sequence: TGTGCCAGCTCACCGGAACAGGGTGGCGGCTACACCTTC. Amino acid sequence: CASSPEQGGGYTF.

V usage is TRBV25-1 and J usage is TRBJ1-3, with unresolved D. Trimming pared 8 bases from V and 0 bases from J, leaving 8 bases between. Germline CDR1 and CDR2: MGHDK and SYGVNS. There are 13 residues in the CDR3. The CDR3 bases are TGTGCCAGCGCTATGCGCTCTGGAAACACCATATATTTT. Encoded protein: CASAMRSGNTIYF.

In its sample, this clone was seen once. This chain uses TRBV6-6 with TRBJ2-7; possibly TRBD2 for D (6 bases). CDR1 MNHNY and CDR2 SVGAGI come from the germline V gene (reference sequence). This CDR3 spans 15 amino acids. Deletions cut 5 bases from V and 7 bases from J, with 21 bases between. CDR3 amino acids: CASSPRPQGGWEQYF. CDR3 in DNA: TGTGCCAGCAGTCCACGTCCCCAAGGAGGGTGGGAGCAGTACTTC.

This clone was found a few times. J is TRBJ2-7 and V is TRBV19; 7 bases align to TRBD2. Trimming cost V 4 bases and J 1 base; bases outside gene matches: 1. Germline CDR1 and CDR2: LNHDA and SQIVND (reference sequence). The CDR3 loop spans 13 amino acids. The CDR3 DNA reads TGTGCCAGTAGTACTAGCGGTTCCTACGAGCAGTACTTC. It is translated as CASSTSGSYEQYF.

CDR3 residues: CASSYSRTAYEQYF. Written as DNA, the CDR3 is TGTGCCAGCAGTTACTCGCGCACAGCTTACGAGCAGTACTTC. This rearrangement joins TRBV6-5 to TRBJ2-7, with D unresolved. V lost 0 bases, J lost 4 bases, and 10 bases lay in between. This CDR3 has 14 residues. Per the germline V gene, CDR1 is MNHEY and CDR2 is SVGAGI.

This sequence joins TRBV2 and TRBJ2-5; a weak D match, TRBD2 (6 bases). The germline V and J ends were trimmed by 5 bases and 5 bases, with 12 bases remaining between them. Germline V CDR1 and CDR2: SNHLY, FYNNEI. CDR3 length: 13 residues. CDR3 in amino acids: CASSQGAGETQYF. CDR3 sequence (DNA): TGTGCCAGCAGTCAAGGGGCGGGGGAGACCCAGTACTTC.

CDR3: CASSGRGGQETQYF. The DNA of the CDR3 is TGTGCCAGCAGCGGTCGGGGGGGTCAAGAGACCCAGTACTTC. V usage is TRBV7-2 and J usage is TRBJ2-5; 8 positions match TRBD2. From germline, CDR1 is SGHTA and CDR2 FQGNSA. Trimming at V came to 5 bases and at J to 2 bases, leaving 4 bases not matched to a gene. This CDR3 is built from 14 residues.

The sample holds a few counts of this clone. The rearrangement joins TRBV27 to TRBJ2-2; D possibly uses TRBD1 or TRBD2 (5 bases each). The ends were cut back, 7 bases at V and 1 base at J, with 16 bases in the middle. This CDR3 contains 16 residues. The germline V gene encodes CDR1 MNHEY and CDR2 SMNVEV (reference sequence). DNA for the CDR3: TGTGCCAGCAAGTTTGGGGGAACATGGAACACCGGGGAGCTGTTTTTT. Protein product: CASKFGGTWNTGELFF.

The DNA of the CDR3 is TGCAGCGTCCCCCGGACTAGCGGGAGGATCTACAATGAGCAGTTCTTC. It encodes CSVPRTSGRIYNEQFF. This rearrangement joins TRBV29-1 to TRBJ2-1; the match to TRBD2 covers 14 bases. There are 16 residues in the CDR3. Germline CDR1 reads SQVTM; CDR2 reads ANQGSEA. The trim removed 6 bases at V and 3 bases at J, leaving 7 bases unmatched.

In DNA, the CDR3 is TGTGCCAGCAGCCCGCTAGCGGGGGGCGAAGAGACCCAGTACTTC. It translates to CASSPLAGGEETQYF. The chain employs TRBV14 and TRBJ2-5; 11 positions agree with TRBD2. This CDR3 region has 15 residues. The germline gives CDR1 SGHDN, CDR2 FVKESK. Losses at the gene ends were 4 bases for V and 3 bases for J; bases not matched to a gene: 4.

CDR3 nucleotide sequence: TGCGCCAGCAGCCCCCAGGGGGCCCGAGCGGGCACTGAAGCTTTCTTT. Protein sequence: CASSPQGARAGTEAFF. The V call is TRBV4-1, the J call TRBJ1-1; 8 nucleotides agree with TRBD1. Germline V CDR1 and CDR2: MGHRA, YSYEKL. This CDR3 is 16 amino acids long. V trimming: 4 bases; J trimming: 4 bases; junction bases outside the gene matches: 11.

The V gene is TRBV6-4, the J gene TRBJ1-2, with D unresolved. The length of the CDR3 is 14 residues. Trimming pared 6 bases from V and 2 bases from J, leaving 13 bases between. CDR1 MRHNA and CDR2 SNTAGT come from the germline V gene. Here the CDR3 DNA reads TGTGCCAGCAGGGCGGAGGCGGGAAACTATGGCTACACCTTC. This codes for CASRAEAGNYGYTF.

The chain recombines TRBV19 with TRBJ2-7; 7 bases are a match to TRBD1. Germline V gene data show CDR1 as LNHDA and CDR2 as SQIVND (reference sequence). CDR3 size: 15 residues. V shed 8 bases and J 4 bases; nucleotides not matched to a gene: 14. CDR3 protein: CASQRRGTAEYEQYF. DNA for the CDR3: TGTGCCAGTCAGCGAAGAGGGACAGCCGAGTACGAGCAGTACTTC.

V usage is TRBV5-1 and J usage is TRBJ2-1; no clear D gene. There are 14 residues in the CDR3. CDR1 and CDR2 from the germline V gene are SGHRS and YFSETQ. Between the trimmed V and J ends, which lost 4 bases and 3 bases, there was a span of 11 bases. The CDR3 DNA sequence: TGCGCCAGCAGCCAGAATTATGTCTACAATGAGCAGTTCTTC. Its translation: CASSQNYVYNEQFF.

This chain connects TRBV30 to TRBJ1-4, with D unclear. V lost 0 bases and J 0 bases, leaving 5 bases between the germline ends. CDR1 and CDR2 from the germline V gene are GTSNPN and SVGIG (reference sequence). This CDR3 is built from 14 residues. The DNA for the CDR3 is TGTGCCTGGAGTGTAGTTGCAACTAATGAAAAACTGTTTTTT. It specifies CAWSVVATNEKLFF.